These 18 T cell receptor beta chains originate from one sample sequenced in a study of siplizumab effects on memory and regulatory T cells. TCRdb keeps only in-frame clones here, not all; method: immunoSEQ multiplex PCR. The table shows approximately 100,000 clones, with around 95% occurring only once. The specimen sequenced was non-Treg CD4+ T cells sorted from blood. The receptor source for this set is a human donor in good health.

In DNA, the CDR3 is TGTGCCAGCAGTTACTCGGGGGCGGCCAACACTGAAGCTTTCTTT. Protein: CASSYSGAANTEAFF. The genes are TRBV6-5 and TRBJ1-1; D perhaps matches TRBD1 (6 bases). CDR1 is MNHEY and CDR2 is SVGAGI in the germline V gene. V was clipped by 0 bases and J by 2 bases, with 10 bases between them. There are 15 residues in the CDR3.

This chain connects TRBV10-3 to TRBJ1-3; no clear D. CDR3 size: 15 residues. From germline, CDR1 is ENHRY and CDR2 SYGVKD. V lost 5 bases and J 0 bases, leaving 11 bases between the germline ends. The CDR3 reads CAISFGVHSGNTIYF. The DNA of the CDR3 is TGTGCCATCAGTTTTGGCGTCCACTCTGGAAACACCATATATTTT.

The chain couples TRBV7-2 to TRBJ2-3; 11 bases align to TRBD1. V shed 4 bases and J 3 bases; nucleotides not matched to a gene: 0. This CDR3 spans 14 amino acids. Germline V gene data show CDR1 as SGHTA and CDR2 as FQGNSA. CDR3 nucleotide sequence: TGTGCCAGCAGCTGGGACAGGGGGACAGATACGCAGTATTTT. It specifies CASSWDRGTDTQYF.

The rearrangement joins TRBV29-1 to TRBJ2-1, with TRBD1 identical over 9 bases. Losses at the gene ends were 6 bases for V and 7 bases for J; bases not matched to a gene: 16. CDR3 length: 16 residues. Germline-derived CDR1 and CDR2 are SQVTM and ANQGSEA. The CDR3 reads CSVVSNTGGRLNEQFF. In DNA, the CDR3 is TGCAGCGTCGTATCCAACACAGGGGGCCGGTTAAATGAGCAGTTCTTC.

The chain uses TRBV11-2 and TRBJ2-7; D gene ambiguous. Per the germline V gene, CDR1 is SGHAT and CDR2 is FQNNGV. V lost 0 bases and J 2 bases, leaving 11 bases between the germline ends. The CDR3 has 15 amino acids. DNA of the CDR3: TGTGCCAGCAGCTTAGATGGAGCAGATGCCTACGAGCAGTACTTC. As protein: CASSLDGADAYEQYF.

This chain links TRBV28 with TRBJ2-7; possibly TRBD2 for D (7 bases). Deletions cut 8 bases from V and 3 bases from J, with 14 bases between. The CDR3 totals 13 residues. The germline V gene encodes CDR1 MDHEN and CDR2 SYDVKM. As DNA, the CDR3 is TGTGCCAGCGCGTACGGGGGGCTCTACGAGCAGTACTTC. Its translation: CASAYGGLYEQYF.

This clone was detected only a few times. The chain combines TRBV6-5 with TRBJ1-6, with a possible D match to TRBD1 (5 bases). Trimming cost V 8 bases and J 8 bases, with 16 bases left between them. This CDR3 has 14 amino acids. Germline V CDR1 and CDR2: MNHEY, SVGAGI. Here the CDR3 DNA reads TGTGCCAGCTTTCCCTCCAGGGCCGATTCACCCCTCCACTTT. Residues: CASFPSRADSPLHF.

The chain joins TRBV4-1 to TRBJ2-1, with 13 bases that match TRBD2. The V segment lost 3 bases and the J segment 6 bases; nucleotides outside the gene matches: 5. This CDR3 region has 16 residues. The germline V gene has CDR1 MGHRA and CDR2 YSYEKL. This CDR3 is CASSQILAGGFNEQFF. The CDR3 DNA is TGCGCCAGCAGCCAGATACTAGCGGGGGGGTTCAATGAGCAGTTCTTC.

This sequence joins TRBV5-1 and TRBJ2-2; possibly TRBD2 for D (6 bases). The V gene's germline CDR1 is SGHRS and CDR2 YFSETQ. The V end was cut by 3 bases, the J end by 5 bases, with 17 bases between. The CDR3 length is 16 residues. CDR3 region: CASSWTRTAGTGELFF. In nucleotides, the CDR3 is TGCGCCAGCAGCTGGACCCGGACGGCGGGGACCGGGGAGCTGTTTTTT.

CDR3 residues: CASSIGGADNIQYF. The CDR3 DNA reads TGTGCCAGCAGTATCGGGGGGGCCGATAACATTCAGTACTTC. The rearrangement joins TRBV27 to TRBJ2-4; TRBD2 matches at 8 bases. The V gene's germline CDR1 is MNHEY and CDR2 SMNVEV (reference sequence). Unmatched junction bases numbered 7, after V lost 5 bases and J lost 7 bases. The CDR3 is 14 residues long.

The CDR3 DNA is TGTGCCAGCAGTTTGGAAGGACTCAACACTGAAGCTTTCTTT. Its translation is CASSLEGLNTEAFF. The chain couples TRBV28 to TRBJ1-1; D unclear. This CDR3 has 14 residues. V lost 3 bases to trimming and J lost 2 bases, with 10 bases between them. Germline CDR1 reads MDHEN; CDR2 reads SYDVKM.

The V gene is TRBV6-5, the J gene TRBJ1-2; a weak D match, TRBD1 (5 bases). The germline CDR1 and CDR2 sequences are MNHEY and SVGAGI. The V gene lost 5 bases and the J gene lost 6 bases, with 13 bases spanning the gap. This CDR3 has 13 residues. CDR3: CASSPGLGDGYTF. The CDR3 DNA follows: TGTGCCAGCAGTCCAGGGTTAGGAGATGGCTACACCTTC.

The genes are TRBV6-5 and TRBJ2-7; possible D gene TRBD2, 5 bases. The germline CDR1 and CDR2 sequences are MNHEY and SVGAGI. The CDR3 extends over 13 amino acids. The V and J ends lost 6 bases and 2 bases respectively, with 11 bases between them. As DNA, the CDR3 is TGTGCCAGCAGAGAAGACGGGGCCTACGAGCAGTACTTC. It specifies CASREDGAYEQYF.

J is TRBJ1-5 and V is TRBV12-5, with D unresolved. The V end was cut by 5 bases, the J end by 6 bases, with 8 bases between. The CDR3 has 12 residues. The germline CDR1 and CDR2 sequences are LGHNT and FRNRAP. The CDR3 DNA reads as TGTGCTAGTGGTGGAGTGGGTCAGCCCCAGCATTTT. Its protein is CASGGVGQPQHF. Using reference TRBV12-5 and TRBJ1-5 for the parts outside the CDR3, the full variable domain is DARVTQTPRHKVTEMGQEVTMRCQPILGHNTVFWYRQTMMQGLELLAYFRNRAPLDDSGMPKDRFSAEMPDATLATLKIQPSEPRDSAVYFCASGGVGQPQHFGDGTRLSIL.

CDR3 bases: TGTGCCAGCAGTTTGAACCCCCTCTCCTACAATGAGCAGTTCTTC. Its translation: CASSLNPLSYNEQFF. The chain is built from TRBV28 and TRBJ2-1; D is ambiguous. The CDR3 extends over 15 amino acids. CDR1 and CDR2 (germline): MDHEN, SYDVKM. Deletions cut 3 bases from V and 0 bases from J, with 9 bases between.

The chain combines TRBV12-5 with TRBJ2-7; D tentatively reads TRBD1 or TRBD2 (6 bases each). This CDR3 contains 13 residues. Looked up from germline, CDR1 is LGHNT and CDR2 is FRNRAP. Deletions cut 1 base from V and 6 bases from J, with 10 bases between. CDR3 DNA sequence: TGTGCTAGTGGTTTGGATAAGGGGGGCGAGCAGTACTTC. Its translation: CASGLDKGGEQYF.

The J gene is TRBJ1-1, the V gene TRBV7-8; a possible D gene is TRBD1 (6 bases). Germline V lookup: CDR1 SGHVS, CDR2 FQNEAQ. CDR3 length equals 15 residues. V was cut by 0 bases and J by 0 bases, with 8 bases left in between. For the CDR3, the DNA is TGTGCCAGCAGCTTAGCGACAGGCATGAACACTGAAGCTTTCTTT. Amino acids: CASSLATGMNTEAFF.

The table lists this clone with a count of one. The chain links TRBV19 to TRBJ2-6, with 7 positions matching TRBD1. The CDR3 extends over 17 amino acids. The trim removed 7 bases at V and 1 base at J, leaving 10 bases unmatched. Looked up from germline, CDR1 is LNHDA and CDR2 is SQIVND (reference sequence). Here the CDR3 reads CASMGQGVWSGANVLTF. CDR3 bases: TGTGCCAGTATGGGGCAGGGGGTTTGGTCTGGGGCCAACGTCCTGACTTTC.